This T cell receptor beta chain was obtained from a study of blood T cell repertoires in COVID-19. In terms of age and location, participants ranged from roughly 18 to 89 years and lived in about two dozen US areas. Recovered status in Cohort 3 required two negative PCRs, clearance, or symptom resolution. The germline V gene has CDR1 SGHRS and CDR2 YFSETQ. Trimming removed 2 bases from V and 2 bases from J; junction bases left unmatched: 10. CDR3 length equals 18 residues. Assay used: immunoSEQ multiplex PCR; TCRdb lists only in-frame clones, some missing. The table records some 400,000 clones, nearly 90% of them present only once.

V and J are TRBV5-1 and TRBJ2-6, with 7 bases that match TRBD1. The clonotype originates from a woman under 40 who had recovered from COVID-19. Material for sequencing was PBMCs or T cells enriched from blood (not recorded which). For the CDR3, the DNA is TGCGCCAGCAGCTTTACCTCGACAGGGTGGACTGGGGCCAACGTCCTGACTTTC. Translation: CASSFTSTGWTGANVLTF.